The 17 T cell receptor beta chains reported below all come from one sample, sequenced in a study of control samples from healthy donors and cancer patients. Generated by immunoSEQ multiplex PCR, the TCRdb table keeps only in-frame clones and is missing some. Among tens of thousands of clones listed, roughly 94% were seen once. The sample taken for sequencing was blood. The origin of the receptors is a man between 60 and 70 years old in good health.

The gene calls are TRBV10-2 and TRBJ1-1, with D tentatively TRBD1 (5 bases). The V gene's germline CDR1 is WSHSY and CDR2 SAAADI. This CDR3 is built from 14 residues. Trimming left V 0 bases short and J 10 bases short, with 15 bases between. Written as DNA, the CDR3 is TGCGCCAGCAGTGAGTCGTGGGGGAGGAGGGGAGCTTTCTTT. Translation gives CASSESWGRRGAFF.

The chain has TRBV6-1 and TRBJ1-4; D may be TRBD1 (5 bases). V was trimmed by 1 base and J by 8 bases, leaving 14 bases between them. CDR1 MNHNS and CDR2 SASEGT come from the germline V gene. CDR3 length: 15 amino acids. Here the CDR3 reads CASSEVEGYHEKLFF. For the CDR3, the DNA is TGTGCCAGCAGTGAAGTGGAGGGGTATCACGAAAAACTGTTTTTT.

In nucleotides, the CDR3 is TGCGCCAGCAGTGATGGGCCCCTCCAAGAGACCCAGTACTTC. This encodes CASSDGPLQETQYF. The genes are TRBV10-1 and TRBJ2-5; D is undetermined. V lost 3 bases and J 1 base, leaving 9 bases between the germline ends. Germline-derived CDR1 and CDR2 are WNHNN and SYGVQD (reference sequence). CDR3 size: 14 residues.

The J gene is TRBJ2-7, the V gene TRBV10-2, with D tentatively TRBD1 (5 bases). V was pared by 5 bases and J by 4 bases, with 18 bases between. Germline CDR1 reads WSHSY; CDR2 reads SAAADI. This CDR3 spans 15 amino acids. The CDR3 region is CASSRELSQVYEQYF. CDR3 nucleotide sequence: TGCGCCAGCAGTCGTGAACTTTCACAGGTGTACGAGCAGTACTTC.

The chain couples TRBV12-1 to TRBJ2-5; TRBD2, the D gene given by the table, was not confirmed from the DNA. TRBV12-1 is a recognized pseudogene. CDR3 length: 14 residues. CDR3 amino acids: CASSSGLELETQYF. The CDR3 DNA follows: TGTGCCAGCAGCTCCGGACTAGAGTTGGAGACCCAGTACTTC.

The J gene is TRBJ1-1, the V gene TRBV3-1 (or the pseudogene TRBV3-2), with D possibly being TRBD1 (6 bases). The CDR3 is 12 residues long. V was pared by 4 bases and J by 9 bases, with 12 bases between. From germline, CDR1 is LGHDT and CDR2 YNNKEL (reference sequence). The CDR3 region is CASSLGGGQAFF. CDR3 in DNA: TGTGCCAGCAGCCTAGGGGGAGGGCAAGCTTTCTTT.

The CDR3 region has the DNA TGTGCCAGCAGGGAAACTAGCGGGAGGGCCGGGGAGCTGTTTTTT. This codes for CASRETSGRAGELFF. The chain combines TRBV11-2 with TRBJ2-2; 13 bases agree with TRBD2. The CDR3 covers 15 residues. V lost 6 bases and J lost 6; bases outside the gene matches: 4. Germline V gene sequence: CDR1 SGHAT, CDR2 FQNNGV.

Here the CDR3 DNA reads TGTGCCAGCAGGGGGACTAGTGGCACAGATACGCAGTATTTT. It is translated as CASRGTSGTDTQYF. J is TRBJ2-3 and V is TRBV6-5; 8 bases map to TRBD2. CDR3 length: 14 residues. Germline V gene data show CDR1 as MNHEY and CDR2 as SVGAGI. V lost 6 bases and J lost 1; bases outside the gene matches: 3.

The chain couples TRBV3-1 (or the pseudogene TRBV3-2) to TRBJ2-7; D ambiguous. The CDR3 runs 17 residues. V was pared by 0 bases and J by 3 bases, with 18 bases between. The germline V gene encodes CDR1 LGHDT and CDR2 YNNKEL (reference sequence). For the CDR3, the DNA is TGTGCCAGCAGCCAAGAGGTTGCCACATTCCGTCTCTACGAGCAGTACTTC. Protein sequence: CASSQEVATFRLYEQYF.

The CDR3 reads CASSQDRAREQFF. The CDR3 bases are TGTGCCAGCAGCCAAGATCGAGCGCGGGAGCAGTTCTTC. This rearrangement joins TRBV3-1 (or the pseudogene TRBV3-2) to TRBJ2-1; D gene ambiguous. Trimming stripped 0 bases from V and 10 bases from J, with 10 bases between. This CDR3 has 13 amino acids. CDR1 is LGHDT, CDR2 YNNKEL, per germline (reference sequence).

A few counts support this clone. The chain combines TRBV6-1 with TRBJ2-7; D not certain. Trimming removed 2 bases from V and 0 bases from J, with 8 bases in between. This CDR3 is 14 amino acids long. Germline CDR1 and CDR2: MNHNS and SASEGT. CDR3 in amino acids: CASSENYRSYEQYF. The DNA of the CDR3 is TGTGCCAGCAGTGAAAACTACCGCTCCTACGAGCAGTACTTC.

The J gene is TRBJ2-7, the V gene TRBV11-2; D not resolved. CDR3 size: 13 residues. Germline CDR1 reads SGHAT; CDR2 reads FQNNGV. Trimming pared 5 bases from V and 5 bases from J, leaving 13 bases between. In DNA, the CDR3 is TGTGCCAGCAGCCAGGACCGCCCCAACGAGCAGTACTTC. This translates into CASSQDRPNEQYF.

The genes are TRBV7-2 and TRBJ2-3; the D gene is possibly TRBD1 (5 bases). Germline V gene data show CDR1 as SGHTA and CDR2 as FQGNSA. The V end lost 5 bases, the J end lost 3 bases, and 21 bases lay between the germline ends. The CDR3 has 17 residues. The CDR3 protein is CASSPRSPPQGTDTQYF. In nucleotides, the CDR3 is TGTGCCAGCAGCCCCCGTAGTCCCCCTCAGGGAACAGATACGCAGTATTTT. Full variable domain (rest looked up from reference TRBV7-2 and TRBJ2-3): GAGVSQSPSNKVTEKGKDVELRCDPISGHTALYWYRQSLGQGLEFLIYFQGNSAPDKSGLPSDRFSAERTGGSVSTLTIQRTQQEDSAVYLCASSPRSPPQGTDTQYFGPGTRLTVL.

The chain joins TRBV2 to TRBJ2-1, with TRBD2 identical over 11 bases. This CDR3 comprises 16 residues. The V gene's germline CDR1 is SNHLY and CDR2 FYNNEI. The junction had 6 bases not matched to a gene; V was cut back by 3 bases and J by 5 bases. The CDR3 is CASSDRLAGRNNEQFF. CDR3 coding DNA: TGTGCCAGCAGTGATCGACTAGCGGGACGAAACAATGAGCAGTTCTTC.

The table lists this clone with a few counts. The V gene is TRBV19, the J gene TRBJ1-5; a possible D gene is TRBD1 (5 bases). V lost 8 bases, J lost 1 base, and 18 bases lay in between. This CDR3 contains 16 residues. Germline V gene sequence: CDR1 LNHDA, CDR2 SQIVND (reference sequence). The CDR3 coding sequence is TGTGCCAGTCAAGTGTCCTCGGGGGGAAGCAATCAGCCCCAGCATTTT. It specifies CASQVSSGGSNQPQHF.

CDR3 in DNA: TGTGCCATCAGTGAAGATCCCGGGACTAGAGTAGGCGAGCAGTACTTC. Encoded protein: CAISEDPGTRVGEQYF. The chain links TRBV10-3 to TRBJ2-7; 8 positions match TRBD2. V shed 3 bases and J 6 bases; nucleotides not matched to a gene: 13. Per the germline V gene, CDR1 is ENHRY and CDR2 is SYGVKD. The CDR3 runs to 16 residues.

The chain joins TRBV5-5 to TRBJ2-1; D ambiguous. The CDR3 runs 14 residues. CDR1 is SGHKS, CDR2 YYEKEE, per germline (reference sequence). Trimming removed 4 bases from V and 4 bases from J, with 12 bases in between. In DNA form, the CDR3 reads TGTGCCAGCAGCCAAGAACGCCTTTACAATGAGCAGTTCTTC. Amino acids: CASSQERLYNEQFF.